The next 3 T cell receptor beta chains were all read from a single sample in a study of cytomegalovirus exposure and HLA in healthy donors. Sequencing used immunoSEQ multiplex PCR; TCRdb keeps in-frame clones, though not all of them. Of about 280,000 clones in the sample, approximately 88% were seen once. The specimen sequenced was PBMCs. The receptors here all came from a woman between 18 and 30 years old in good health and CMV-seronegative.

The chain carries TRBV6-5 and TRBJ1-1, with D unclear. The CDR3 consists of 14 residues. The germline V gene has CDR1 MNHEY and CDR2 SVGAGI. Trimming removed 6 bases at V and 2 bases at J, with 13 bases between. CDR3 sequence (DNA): TGTGCCAGCAGAACCGGAGTCCGAAACACTGAAGCTTTCTTT. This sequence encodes CASRTGVRNTEAFF.

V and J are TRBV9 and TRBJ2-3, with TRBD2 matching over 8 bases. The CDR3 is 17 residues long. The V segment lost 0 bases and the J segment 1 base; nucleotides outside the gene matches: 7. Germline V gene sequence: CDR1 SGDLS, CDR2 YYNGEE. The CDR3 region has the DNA TGTGCCAGCAGCGTAGCTACGGGGGGGCTCGGCACAGATACGCAGTATTTT. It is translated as CASSVATGGLGTDTQYF. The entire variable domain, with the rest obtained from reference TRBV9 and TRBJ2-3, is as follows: DSGVTQTPKHLITATGQRVTLRCSPRSGDLSVYWYQQSLDQGLQFLIQYYNGEERAKGNILERFSAQQFPDLHSELNLSSLELGDSALYFCASSVATGGLGTDTQYFGPGTRLTVL.

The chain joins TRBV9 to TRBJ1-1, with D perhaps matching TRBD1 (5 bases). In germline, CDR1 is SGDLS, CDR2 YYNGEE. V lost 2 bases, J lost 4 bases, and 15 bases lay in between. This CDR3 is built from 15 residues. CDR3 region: CASSVTGLEGTEAFF. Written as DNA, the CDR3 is TGTGCCAGCAGCGTCACAGGACTAGAGGGCACTGAAGCTTTCTTT.